This entry describes one TCR beta chain. These data originate in a study of cytomegalovirus exposure and HLA in healthy donors. CDR1 and CDR2 (germline): SGHRS, YFSETQ. The V segment lost 2 bases and the J segment 5 bases; nucleotides outside the gene matches: 13. The CDR3 is 18 amino acids. The study ran its PCR with 60 Vbeta and 13 Jbeta primers. Method: immunoSEQ multiplex PCR; TCRdb's copy keeps in-frame clones and lacks some. The profile covers 100,000 to 150,000 clones, with 65% to 80% appearing a single time and about 4.3% taken by the ten largest. The chain uses TRBV5-1 and TRBJ2-2; 9 bases line up with TRBD2. The specimen was PBMCs. The sequence was obtained from a male donor in good health and CMV-seropositive. CDR3 loop: CASSFQLAGIGGTGELFF. CDR3 in DNA: TGCGCCAGCAGCTTCCAGCTAGCGGGGATTGGTGGGACCGGGGAGCTGTTTTTT.